These T cell receptor beta chains were read from a single sample in a study of breast tumors, draining lymph nodes, adjacent tissues. From the multiplex PCR reads, TCRdb called clonotypes with MiXCR, one entry per CDR3 protein. The top ten hold about 4.1% of the sample, which has 150,000 to 200,000 distinct CDR3 sequences, around 33% seen once. Sequenced sample: axillary lymph node tissue. These receptors were collected from a female donor with breast cancer. Some clones in this sample may be carry-over from other donors' samples. Both conserved end residues are part of each CDR3. D genes are given only for firm matches. Expanded clones are given a class, and other clones once, few, many or no size at all.

length	D	V	size	J	CDR3	DNA
11	-	TRBV27	many	TRBJ2-7	CASRTTHEQYF	TGTGCCAGCAGGACCACCCACGAGCAGTACTTC
14	-	TRBV7-3	-	TRBJ2-7	CASSSVAGAYEQYF	TGTGCCAGCAGCTCGGTGGCAGGGGCCTACGAGCAGTACTTC
15	-	TRBV20-1	-	TRBJ1-6	CSASGNRVDNSPPHF	TGCAGTGCTAGCGGCAATCGCGTCGATAACTCGCCCCCCCACTTT
19	-	TRBV6-4	many	TRBJ2-5	CASSDLGNLTNKYQETQYF	TGTGCCAGCAGTGACTTGGGAAATTTGACCAACAAGTACCAAGAGACCCAGTACTTC
15	-	TRBV28	-	TRBJ1-5	CASGGGRGSNQPQHF	TGTGCCAGTGGGGGGGGCAGGGGTAGCAATCAGCCCCAGCATTTT
15	-	TRBV7-2	many	TRBJ2-7	CASSSRGRSGGQQYF	TGTGCCAGCAGCTCCCGGGGGCGGTCCGGGGGGCAGCAGTACTTC
16	-	TRBV9	-	TRBJ2-7	CASSVGRGTGAPEQYF	TGTGCCAGCAGCGTAGGGAGGGGCACAGGGGCGCCCGAGCAGTACTTC
19	-	TRBV5-1	-	TRBJ2-3	CASSFYICSARGQGSTQYF	-
12	-	TRBV10-2	few	TRBJ1-1	CASRRTSTEAFF	TGCGCCAGCAGGCGGACATCCACTGAAGCTTTCTTT
15	-	TRBV9	many	TRBJ2-2	CASSVEVGHTGELFF	TGTGCCAGCAGCGTAGAAGTCGGGCACACCGGGGAGCTGTTTTTT
15	-	TRBV14	-	TRBJ1-2	CASSPSMLIGYGYTF	TGTGCCAGCAGCCCGTCGATGCTGATCGGCTATGGCTACACCTTC
15	-	TRBV6-5	many	TRBJ1-2	CASTPTGTKGYGYTF	TGTGCCAGCACCCCGACCGGGACAAAGGGTTATGGCTACACCTTC
14	TRBD1	TRBV4-2	many	TRBJ1-2	CASSPEDRGLGYTF	TGTGCCAGCAGCCCGGAGGACAGGGGGCTTGGCTACACCTTC
20	TRBD2	TRBV7-2	many	TRBJ2-1	CASSFKPGLAGATSQNEQFF	TGTGCCAGCAGCTTTAAACCGGGACTAGCGGGGGCCACGAGTCAGAATGAGCAGTTCTTC
14	-	TRBV27	many	TRBJ1-6	CASSLTAPNSPLHF	TGTGCCAGCAGTCTAACCGCCCCGAATTCACCCCTCCACTTT
12	-	TRBV25-1	-	TRBJ1-5	CASSPGTSYEHF	TGTGCCAGCAGTCCAGGGACAAGCTATGAGCATTTT
14	-	TRBV7-6	-	TRBJ2-7	CASSSRDLYGEQYF	TGTGCCAGCAGCAGCCGGGACTTGTATGGCGAGCAGTACTTC